One T cell receptor beta chain is described in this entry. Its antigen is still unknown. The data originate from a study of cytomegalovirus exposure and HLA in healthy donors. Study-level points and caveats: For cytomegalovirus status, the classifier reportedly gave diagnoses with high specificity and sensitivity. The study recorded 150 to 200 TCR beta chains that were cytomegalovirus-associated. Indistinguishable V segments, including TRBV6-2 and TRBV6-3, were excluded. A later analysis revealed that TCR association rates differed between HLA loci, peaking at DRB1 and bottoming out at HLA-C.

This CDR3 contains 15 residues. V lost 6 bases to trimming and J lost 6 bases, with 18 bases between them. CDR1 SNHLY and CDR2 FYNNEI come from the germline V gene. Primers for the PCR totalled 60 Vbeta and 13 Jbeta. Assay: immunoSEQ multiplex PCR; the TCRdb copy retains only in-frame clones and omits some. The table lists hundreds of thousands of clones, 76% of them singletons. The clonotype was recovered from a man between 18 and 29 years old in good health and CMV-seronegative. This sequence joins TRBV2 and TRBJ2-1; D not certain. Sequencing input: PBMCs. Here the CDR3 DNA reads TGTGCCAGCAGATCCACCTCGGCTGGCGGCAATGAGCAGTTCTTC. Amino acids: CASRSTSAGGNEQFF.